The rows below give T cell receptor beta chains drawn from one sample of a study of shared clonotypes between healthy human individuals. TCRdb keeps only in-frame clones here, not all; method: immunoSEQ multiplex PCR. The table records 650,000 to 800,000 clones, 72% of them present only once. Sequencing used memory CD4+ T cells sorted from blood. The receptors derive from a woman aged 25 to 39 in good health. Both conserved end residues are trimmed from each CDR3. A D gene is named only where the DNA matches it firmly.

v_call: TRBV29-1; d_call: NA; cdr3_aa: SVEEGAGANVLT
v_call: TRBV5-4; d_call: TRBD1; cdr3_aa: ASSLDRGRNTIY
v_call: TRBV27; d_call: TRBD2; cdr3_aa: ASSPREEGPNNEQF
v_call: TRBV28; d_call: NA; cdr3_aa: ASSLKPSGAATQY
v_call: TRBV28; d_call: TRBD1; cdr3_aa: ASSTPTGGEQPQH
v_call: TRBV16; d_call: TRBD1; cdr3_aa: ASERDRAGEQY
v_call: TRBV5-8; d_call: NA; cdr3_aa: ASSPTRFTGNQPQH
v_call: TRBV7-2; d_call: NA; cdr3_aa: ASSLVAGSNQPQH
v_call: TRBV27; d_call: NA; cdr3_aa: ASSLTMAGSTEAF
v_call: TRBV28; d_call: NA; cdr3_aa: ASSTGTPNSQPQH
v_call: TRBV5-1; d_call: TRBD1; cdr3_aa: ASSERTGRQY
v_call: TRBV6-6; d_call: NA; cdr3_aa: ASSLKVLGNNEQF
v_call: TRBV11-2; d_call: TRBD2; cdr3_aa: ASSLGGRGQETQY
v_call: TRBV7-9; d_call: NA; cdr3_aa: ASSLGDGSYEQY
v_call: TRBV13; d_call: NA; cdr3_aa: ASSLGLAGNTIY
v_call: TRBV7-7; d_call: TRBD1; cdr3_aa: ASSNDRGDGNEKLF
v_call: TRBV7-3; d_call: NA; cdr3_aa: ASSPRRSSTDTQY
v_call: TRBV18; d_call: TRBD1; cdr3_aa: ASETGDGNTIY
v_call: TRBV18; d_call: NA; cdr3_aa: ASSGQQGNEQF
v_call: TRBV5-1; d_call: NA; cdr3_aa: ASSLLLGDQPQH
v_call: TRBV28; d_call: NA; cdr3_aa: ASTLPGPANYGYT
v_call: TRBV10-1; d_call: TRBD1; cdr3_aa: ASRKDRTGELF
v_call: TRBV18; d_call: NA; cdr3_aa: ASSPNVAGGQEKLF
v_call: TRBV27; d_call: NA; cdr3_aa: ASSFKYQETQY
v_call: TRBV7-2; d_call: NA; cdr3_aa: ASSLLQGGHTEAF
v_call: TRBV25-1; d_call: NA; cdr3_aa: ASSDVKQTYGYT
v_call: TRBV18; d_call: NA; cdr3_aa: ASSPRHGELF
v_call: TRBV27; d_call: NA; cdr3_aa: ASSLGASWVYEQY
v_call: TRBV19; d_call: TRBD1; cdr3_aa: ASSGGTGATNEKLF
v_call: TRBV11-2; d_call: NA; cdr3_aa: ASSPQNDQPQH
v_call: TRBV2; d_call: NA; cdr3_aa: ASSGRERGEAF
v_call: TRBV20-1; d_call: NA; cdr3_aa: SALIADTQY
v_call: TRBV11-2; d_call: NA; cdr3_aa: ASSSRGIRSGNTIY
v_call: TRBV14; d_call: NA; cdr3_aa: ASSQDDLRVTGELF
v_call: TRBV11-2; d_call: TRBD1; cdr3_aa: ASSMGQGGSPLH
v_call: TRBV14; d_call: NA; cdr3_aa: ASSWRDSSTDTQY
v_call: TRBV18; d_call: NA; cdr3_aa: ASSVDNYGYT
v_call: TRBV4-1; d_call: NA; cdr3_aa: ASTRQTSYNEQF
v_call: TRBV7-9; d_call: NA; cdr3_aa: ASSPHDTNEKLF
v_call: TRBV5-6; d_call: NA; cdr3_aa: ASSSTSPAGELF
v_call: TRBV11-1; d_call: TRBD1; cdr3_aa: ASSLRQGTGDTQY
v_call: TRBV28; d_call: TRBD2; cdr3_aa: ASRGLAGSYNEQF
v_call: TRBV19; d_call: TRBD1; cdr3_aa: ASRGIGQGRDGYT
v_call: TRBV4-1; d_call: NA; cdr3_aa: ASSNLGEKLF
v_call: TRBV5-4; d_call: NA; cdr3_aa: ASSLGLGYTGELF
v_call: TRBV4-1; d_call: NA; cdr3_aa: ASSQMWGENGELF
v_call: TRBV11-2; d_call: TRBD1; cdr3_aa: ASSMDRAVEQY
v_call: TRBV2; d_call: NA; cdr3_aa: ASRPIAVSYNEQF
v_call: TRBV10-3; d_call: TRBD1; cdr3_aa: AISPGQGDPYEQY
v_call: TRBV7-9; d_call: NA; cdr3_aa: ASTPGSGGETQY
v_call: TRBV7-8; d_call: NA; cdr3_aa: ASSLARAGSSGANVLT
v_call: TRBV2; d_call: NA; cdr3_aa: ASRAPQTGFGHHYEQY
v_call: TRBV7-2; d_call: TRBD1; cdr3_aa: ASSLRRGRGWETQY
v_call: TRBV27; d_call: NA; cdr3_aa: ASSLGKGGPGYEQY
v_call: TRBV2; d_call: NA; cdr3_aa: ASSPGPPYGYT
v_call: TRBV28; d_call: NA; cdr3_aa: ASRGTAKNIQY
v_call: TRBV29-1; d_call: TRBD1; cdr3_aa: SVEAGQGVYGYT